The 31 T cell receptor beta chains given below trace back to one sample, sequenced in a study of CD8+CD57+ T cells in acquired aplastic anemia. Profiling that covered TCR beta VDJ and CDR3 relied on genomic DNA as its template. TCRdb re-derived calls from the reads in MiXCR, one entry per CDR3 protein. The sample records 400,000 to 500,000 distinct CDR3 sequences, about two thirds being singletons. Source material: sorted CD4+, CD8+, or CD8+CD57+ T cells (not recorded which) from PBMCs. These receptors originate from a human donor in good health, serving as a control.

Notes on this clonotype: A junction end diverges from the germline sequence, so it may reflect a read error. This rearrangement joins TRBV15 to TRBJ2-7; perhaps TRBD1 as D (5 bases). The germline V gene has CDR1 LNHNV and CDR2 YYDKDF (reference sequence). The CDR3 covers 15 residues. CDR3 DNA: TGTGCCACCAGCAGAGATGACTCTGGGGCCAACGAGCTGTACTTC. It encodes CATSRDDSGANELYF.

The sample holds many counts of this clonotype. The chain employs TRBV27 and TRBJ2-7; D assignment may be TRBD1 or TRBD2 (6 bases each). Germline V CDR1 and CDR2: MNHEY, SMNVEV (reference sequence). V was pared by 6 bases and J by 7 bases, with 10 bases between. There are 11 residues in the CDR3. The CDR3 spells CASSRGQEQYF. For the CDR3, the DNA is TGTGCCAGCAGCCGGGGGCAAGAGCAGTACTTC.

Concerning this clonotype itself: Compared with germline, one end of the junction differs, possibly owing to a read error. The chain has TRBV29-1 and TRBJ1-5, with D uncertain. CDR3 length: 12 residues. Germline V CDR1 and CDR2: SQVTM, ANQGSEA. CDR3 coding DNA: TGCAGCGTTGGGGAGCTCTATCGGCCCCCCTACTTT. It translates to CSVGELYRPPYF.

The sample holds a few counts of this clonotype. The gene calls are TRBV30 and TRBJ2-2; 8 nucleotides match TRBD2. The CDR3 covers 16 residues. CDR1 is GTSNPN and CDR2 is SVGIG in the germline V gene (reference sequence). V shed 4 bases, J shed 6 bases, and the junction held 13 bases outside the gene matches. CDR3 loop: CAWTLGRGGLSGELFF. The CDR3 DNA is TGTGCCTGGACGCTTGGTCGGGGGGGATTATCCGGGGAGCTGTTTTTT.

The V and J genes are TRBV10-2 and TRBJ2-3; 8 bases align to TRBD2. Germline V lookup: CDR1 WSHSY, CDR2 SAAADI. J lost 4 bases, V lost 5 bases, and 8 bases had no gene match. CDR3 length equals 15 residues. CDR3 loop: CASSPSGGTADTQYF. The CDR3 DNA follows: TGCGCCAGCAGTCCCAGCGGGGGTACCGCAGATACGCAGTATTTT.

The chain couples TRBV7-7 to TRBJ1-5; D gene uncertain. The CDR3 covers 15 residues. CDR1 and CDR2 (germline): SSHAT, FNYEAQ (reference sequence). V lost 1 base to trimming and J lost 16 bases, with 23 bases between them. The CDR3 DNA reads as TGTGCCAGCAGCTTAGAGCTTAGGTTCAGTGTGCAGTACCATTTT. This sequence encodes CASSLELRFSVQYHF.

In the case of this clonotype: A read error may account for a junction end that differs from germline. The V call is TRBV10-1, the J call TRBJ1-1; D is unresolved. The CDR3 runs to 14 residues. Looked up from germline, CDR1 is WNHNN and CDR2 is SYGVQD (reference sequence). The CDR3 reads CAISEVEMNTEASF. The CDR3 DNA follows: TGTGCCATCAGTGAGGTGGAGATGAACACTGAAGCTTCCTTT.

This clonotype was counted once. At one end the junction does not follow the germline gene, possibly because of a read error. This rearrangement joins TRBV2 to TRBJ1-1; D ambiguous. This CDR3 spans 13 amino acids. CDR1 SNHLY and CDR2 FYNNEI come from the germline V gene. CDR3 protein: CASSFGDYTEAFF. The DNA of the CDR3 is TGTGCCAGCAGTTTCGGTGATTACACTGAGGCTTTCTTC.

Worth noting for this clonotype: A junction boundary mismatches the germline segment, possibly from a read error. CDR3 amino acids: CASSLERGTSTGANVLTF. For the CDR3, the DNA is TGTGCCAGCAGCTTAGAGAGGGGCACTAGCACTGGGGCGAACGTCCTGACTTTC. The chain couples TRBV7-3 to TRBJ2-6, with TRBD2 as a possible D gene (6 bases). The CDR3 length is 18 residues. Germline CDR1 reads SGHTA; CDR2 reads FQGTGA.

This chain uses TRBV6-1 with TRBJ2-3; 8 bases match TRBD2. The CDR3 length is 15 residues. The germline CDR1 and CDR2 sequences are MNHNS and SASEGT. Losses at the gene ends were 2 bases for V and 6 bases for J; bases not matched to a gene: 7. Here the CDR3 DNA reads TGTGCCAGCAGTGAACCCGGGGGGGGGAGGGATACGCAGTATTTT. Translated: CASSEPGGGRDTQYF.

Worth noting for this clonotype: A read error may be the cause here, since a much bigger clone is one base away. This chain uses TRBV7-2 with TRBJ2-7; the D gene is possibly TRBD2 (5 bases). With 5 bases removed from V and 6 bases from J, the gap between germline ends came to 20 bases. CDR1 is SGHTA, CDR2 FQGNSA, per germline. This CDR3 is built from 15 residues. The CDR3 spells CASSPPGRTGSEQYF. CDR3 nucleotides: TGTGCCAGCAGCCCGCCCGGAAGGACGGGGAGCGAGCAGTACTTC.

With regard to this clonotype: A junction boundary mismatches the germline segment, possibly from a read error. The chain is built from TRBV7-3 and TRBJ1-2; D uncertain. The CDR3 length is 12 residues. CDR1 is SGHTA, CDR2 FQGTGA, per germline. This CDR3 reads CATSRDRYGYAF. The CDR3 nucleotides are TGTGCCACCAGCAGAGATAGATATGGCTACGCTTTC.

As concerns this clonotype: The junction departs from the called germline gene at one end, perhaps through a read error. The chain joins TRBV20-1 to TRBJ2-1; tentatively, D is TRBD2 (7 bases). The CDR3 spans 12 residues. Germline CDR1 reads DFQATT; CDR2 reads SNEGSKA (reference sequence). CDR3 DNA: TGCAGTGCCAGAGGGGGGGCGGGTGAGCAGTTCTTC. Translated: CSARGGAGEQFF.

This clonotype showed up just a few times. The V call is TRBV2, the J call TRBJ2-7; D gene ambiguous. Trimming stripped 0 bases from V and 4 bases from J, with 4 bases between. Germline CDR1 and CDR2: SNHLY and FYNNEI. This CDR3 region has 12 residues. Here the CDR3 reads CASSEAGYEQYF. CDR3 nucleotides: TGTGCCAGCAGTGAAGCAGGATACGAGCAGTACTTC.

This chain uses TRBV5-4 with TRBJ1-5; 7 bases match TRBD1. Germline CDR1 reads SGHNT; CDR2 reads YYREEE (reference sequence). This CDR3 spans 13 amino acids. V was clipped by 9 bases and J by 1 base; unmatched bases: 4. The CDR3: CAIKDRSNQPQHF. CDR3 sequence (DNA): TGTGCCATCAAGGACAGGAGCAATCAGCCCCAGCATTTT.

V and J are TRBV9 and TRBJ1-1, with D hard to call. Germline CDR1 is SGDLS and CDR2 is YYNGEE. CDR3 length equals 15 residues. Trimming pared 4 bases from V and 12 bases from J, leaving 25 bases between. The DNA for the CDR3 is TGTGCCAGCAGCCTCGGAGGGAACACTGAAGCTTTCTCTTTCTTT. Protein product: CASSLGGNTEAFSFF.

This clonotype was seen many times. This sequence joins TRBV18 and TRBJ2-5; TRBD1 might be the D (6 bases). CDR1 and CDR2 from the germline V gene are KGHSH and LQKENI. V was shortened by 2 bases and J by 5 bases, with 12 bases between the two germline ends. The CDR3 runs to 14 residues. The CDR3 DNA sequence: TGTGCCAGCTCACCAATACCAGGGGTGGAGACCCAGTACTTC. Protein: CASSPIPGVETQYF. Full variable domain (missing parts from reference TRBV18 and TRBJ2-5): NAGVMQNPRHLVRRRGQEARLRCSPMKGHSHVYWYRQLPEEGLKFMVYLQKENIIDESGMPKERFSAEFPKEGPSILRIQQVVRGDSAAYFCASSPIPGVETQYFGPGTRLLVL.

The rearrangement links TRBV7-3 to TRBJ2-2; D gene uncertain. Germline-derived CDR1 and CDR2 are SGHTA and FQGTGA. V lost 5 bases and J lost 6, with 16 bases in between. The CDR3 is 15 amino acids. CDR3 nucleotide sequence: TGTGCCAGCAGCCGGAAGGGCAGTAGCTCCGGGGAGCTGTTTTTT. Amino acid sequence: CASSRKGSSSGELFF.

Only one count was recorded for this clonotype. The chain is built from TRBV20-1 and TRBJ1-1; unclear D gene. The ends were cut back, 3 bases at V and 12 bases at J, with 17 bases in the middle. This CDR3 is built from 12 residues. CDR1 DFQATT and CDR2 SNEGSKA come from the germline V gene (reference sequence). CDR3 in amino acids: CSASLGNLYTFF. CDR3 coding DNA: TGCAGTGCTAGTCTCGGGAACCTCTACACTTTCTTT.

Details on this clonotype: This could be a read error, since a much larger clone is one nucleotide away. V gene TRBV18 combines with J gene TRBJ1-2; TRBD1 agrees at 7 bases. The CDR3 runs to 13 residues. Germline V gene lookup returns CDR1 KGHSH and CDR2 LQKENI. V lost 5 bases, J lost 6 bases, and 6 bases stayed unmatched. CDR3 nucleotides: TGTGCCAGCTCAAGTGACAGGGACCATGGCTACACCTTC. It yields the protein CASSSDRDHGYTF.

This chain links TRBV20-1 with TRBJ2-5; D perhaps matches TRBD2 (6 bases). Trimming took 6 bases from V and 6 from J, leaving 20 bases between them. Per germline, CDR1 DFQATT and CDR2 SNEGSKA (reference sequence). The CDR3 contains 14 residues. The CDR3 region is CSAGEAAYEQTQYF. CDR3 nucleotide sequence: TGCAGTGCGGGGGAGGCAGCCTACGAGCAGACCCAGTACTTC.

This clonotype was seen just once. The DNA is omitted, as the CDR3 cannot be located on it reliably, and the CDR3 follows TCRdb's listing. The chain carries TRBV9 and TRBJ1-2; the table names TRBD1, a call not compared with the DNA. Germline values: CDR1 SGDLS, CDR2 YYNGEE. The CDR3 length is 14 residues, termini included. CDR3 sequence: CATGTGKEQFFEPF.

Concerning this clonotype itself: One junction end does not reproduce the germline sequence, and a read error may be involved. The chain uses TRBV7-9 and TRBJ1-6, with D hard to call. This CDR3 region has 16 residues. Germline CDR1 reads SEHNR; CDR2 reads FQNEAQ (reference sequence). The CDR3 reads CASSLSQGRPNSPLHF. The CDR3 nucleotides are TGTGCCAGCAGCTTATCACAAGGAAGGCCAAATTCTCCCCTCCACTTT.

The genes are TRBV12-3 or TRBV12-4 and TRBJ2-7; 8 positions agree with TRBD1. J was trimmed by 2 bases and V by 4 bases; bases with no gene match: 10. The CDR3 runs 16 residues. CDR3 in amino acids: CASSSGPGQDTYEQYF. CDR3 sequence (DNA): TGTGCCAGCAGTTCAGGGCCGGGACAGGACACCTACGAGCAGTACTTC.

This clonotype has more than one count but fewer than ten. This chain uses TRBV25-1 with TRBJ2-5; TRBD1 matches 8 bases. This CDR3 has 16 residues. The J segment lost 1 base and the V segment lost 1 base, leaving 5 bases of the junction unmatched. The germline CDR1 and CDR2 sequences are MGHDK and SYGVNS. This CDR3 reads CASSELTGGSQETQYF. DNA for the CDR3: TGTGCCAGCAGTGAATTAACAGGGGGTAGCCAAGAGACCCAGTACTTC.

Turning to this clonotype: A much larger clone differs from this one at a single base, so this may be a read error. The genes are TRBV2 and TRBJ2-5, with 9 bases aligning to TRBD2. Germline-derived CDR1 and CDR2 are SNHLY and FYNNEI. The CDR3 length is 15 residues. Here the CDR3 reads CASSHNAGGQEAQYF. The CDR3 DNA follows: TGTGCCAGCAGCCATAACGCGGGGGGGCAAGAGGCCCAGTACTTC.

V gene TRBV20-1 combines with J gene TRBJ1-1; D ambiguous. Germline CDR1 DFQATT, CDR2 SNEGSKA (reference sequence). V dropped 6 bases and J dropped 11 bases, with 19 bases sitting between them. This CDR3 has 12 residues. CDR3 loop: CSAQVVSNYAFF. The CDR3 DNA sequence: TGCAGTGCCCAGGTCGTCTCGAACTATGCTTTCTTT.

This clonotype was picked up many times. The V call is TRBV7-6, the J call TRBJ2-7; TRBD1 aligns across 7 bases. The CDR3 extends over 15 amino acids. V lost 5 bases to trimming and J lost 2 bases; unmatched junction nucleotides: 9. Germline CDR1 and CDR2: SGHVS and FNYEAQ. The CDR3 sequence is CASSITGQSPYEQYF. The DNA for the CDR3 is TGTGCCAGCAGCATTACGGGACAGAGCCCCTACGAGCAGTACTTC.

The chain carries TRBV10-3 and TRBJ1-4, with no clear D. The CDR3 is 12 residues long. V gave up 2 bases and J gave up 14 bases, with 12 bases separating them. Germline V gene sequence: CDR1 ENHRY, CDR2 SYGVKD. In DNA form, the CDR3 reads TGTGCCATCAGTGAGGTAGATGAAGGGCTGTTTTTT. This sequence encodes CAISEVDEGLFF.

This clonotype was detected once. One end of the junction varies from germline; a read error may be responsible. This chain uses TRBV7-2 with TRBJ2-2; the D call may be TRBD1 or TRBD2 (5 bases each). CDR1 is SGHTA, CDR2 FQGNSA, per germline. The length of the CDR3 is 12 residues. CDR3: CASSFLFGAVNF. The CDR3, as DNA: TGTGCCAGCAGCTTCCTTTTCGGGGCGGTGAATTTT.

About this clonotype: One end of the junction varies from germline; a read error may be responsible. This chain joins TRBV4-3 and TRBJ1-4, with D maybe TRBD1 (5 bases). The CDR3 loop spans 17 amino acids. Germline CDR1 and CDR2: LGHNA and YSLEER. The CDR3 here is CASSYGYRGSFGEKLSF. As DNA, the CDR3 is TGCGCCAGCAGCTACGGCTATAGGGGTTCTTTCGGCGAAAAACTGTCTTTT.